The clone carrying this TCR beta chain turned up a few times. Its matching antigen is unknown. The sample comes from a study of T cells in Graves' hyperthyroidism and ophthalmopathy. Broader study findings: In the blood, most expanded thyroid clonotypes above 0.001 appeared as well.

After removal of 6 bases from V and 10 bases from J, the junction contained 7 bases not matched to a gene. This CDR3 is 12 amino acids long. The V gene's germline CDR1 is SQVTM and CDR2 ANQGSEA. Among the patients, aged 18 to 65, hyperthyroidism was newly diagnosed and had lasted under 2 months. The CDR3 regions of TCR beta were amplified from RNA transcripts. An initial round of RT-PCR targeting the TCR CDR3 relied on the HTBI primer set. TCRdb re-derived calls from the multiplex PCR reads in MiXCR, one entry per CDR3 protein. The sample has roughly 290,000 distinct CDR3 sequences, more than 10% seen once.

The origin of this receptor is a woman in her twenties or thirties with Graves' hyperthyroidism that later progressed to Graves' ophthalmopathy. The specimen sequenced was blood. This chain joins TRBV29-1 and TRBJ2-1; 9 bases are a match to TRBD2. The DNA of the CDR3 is TGCAGCGTGGGACTAGCAGTCTGGGAGCAGTTCTTC. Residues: CSVGLAVWEQFF.